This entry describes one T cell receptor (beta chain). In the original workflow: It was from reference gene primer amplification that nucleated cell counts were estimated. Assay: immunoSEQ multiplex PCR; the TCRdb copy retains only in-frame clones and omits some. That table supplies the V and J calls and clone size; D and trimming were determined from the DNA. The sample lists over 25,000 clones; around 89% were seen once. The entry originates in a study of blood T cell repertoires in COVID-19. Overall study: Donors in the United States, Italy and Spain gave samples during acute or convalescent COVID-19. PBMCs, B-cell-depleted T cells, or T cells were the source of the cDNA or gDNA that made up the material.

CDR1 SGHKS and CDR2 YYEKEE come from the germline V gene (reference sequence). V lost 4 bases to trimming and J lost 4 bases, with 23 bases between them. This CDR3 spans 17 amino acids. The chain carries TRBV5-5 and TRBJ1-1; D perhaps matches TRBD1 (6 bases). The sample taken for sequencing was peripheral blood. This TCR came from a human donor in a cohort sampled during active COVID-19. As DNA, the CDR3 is TGTGCCAGCAGCCGATCGCTGGGGGCGCCGATTGGCACTGAAGCTTTCTTT. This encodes CASSRSLGAPIGTEAFF.